What follows is one T cell receptor delta chain and its context. All 8 TRDV and 4 TRDJ genes were targeted in 32-plex amplification of genomic DNA. In roughly 3 barcoding PCR cycles, molecules received a 12-nucleotide UMI, then adapter PCR followed. TCRdb reanalyzed the multiplex PCR reads using CATT. Of more than 4,500 delta-chain clones listed, about a tenth are singletons. The entry originates in a study of DNA immune sequencing with unique molecular identifiers. Losses at the gene ends were 2 bases for V and 0 bases for J; bases not matched to a gene: 14. Germline assignment: CDR1 TSWWSYY and CDR2 QGS. CDR3 length: 21 residues.

The receptor was derived from a human donor in good health. The chain employs TRDV1 and TRDJ2; 11 positions match TRDD3. The sequencing input was gamma-delta T cells enriched from blood buffy coat, or unenriched PBMCs (not recorded which). In DNA, the CDR3 is TGTGCTCTTGGGGAAACCGGCCTTGTTGGGGGATACGCCGCTTTGACAGCACAACTCTTCTTT. It codes for CALGETGLVGGYAALTAQLFF.